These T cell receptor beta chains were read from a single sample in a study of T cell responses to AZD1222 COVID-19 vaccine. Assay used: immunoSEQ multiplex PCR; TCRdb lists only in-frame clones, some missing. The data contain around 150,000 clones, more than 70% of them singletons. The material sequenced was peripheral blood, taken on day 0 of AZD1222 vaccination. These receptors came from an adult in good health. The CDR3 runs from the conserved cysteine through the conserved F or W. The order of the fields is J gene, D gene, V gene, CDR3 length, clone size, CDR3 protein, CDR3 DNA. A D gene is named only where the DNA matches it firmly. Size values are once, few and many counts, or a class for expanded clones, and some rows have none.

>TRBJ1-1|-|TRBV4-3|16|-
CASSQEAAGMNTEAFF
TGCGCCAGCAGCCAAGAGGCAGCAGGGATGAACACTGAAGCTTTCTTT
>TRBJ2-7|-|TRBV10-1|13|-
CATTRESYYEQYF
TGCGCCACCACCAGAGAGTCCTACTACGAGCAGTACTTC
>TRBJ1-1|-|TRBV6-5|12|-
CASRIVVTEAFF
TGTGCCAGCAGGATAGTAGTCACTGAAGCTTTCTTT
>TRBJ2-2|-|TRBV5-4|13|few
CASSLRGNGELFF
TGTGCCAGCAGCTTAAGGGGGAACGGGGAGCTGTTTTTT
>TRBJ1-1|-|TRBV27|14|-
CASSPTSLNTEAFF
TGTGCCAGCAGTCCGACGAGTCTGAACACTGAAGCTTTCTTT
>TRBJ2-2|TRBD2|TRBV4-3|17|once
CASSPLAGALQGGELFF
TGCGCCAGCAGCCCGCTAGCGGGAGCCCTTCAAGGCGGGGAGCTGTTTTTT
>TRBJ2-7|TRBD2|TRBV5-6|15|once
CASSLTSGDSYEQYF
TGTGCCAGCAGCCTTACTAGCGGAGATTCCTACGAGCAGTACTTC
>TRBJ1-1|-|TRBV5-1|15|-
CASSFELRGNTEAFF
TGCGCCAGCAGCTTTGAATTAAGGGGGAACACTGAAGCTTTCTTT
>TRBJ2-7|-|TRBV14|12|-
CASSRREYEQYF
TGTGCCAGCAGCCGACGGGAGTACGAGCAGTACTTC
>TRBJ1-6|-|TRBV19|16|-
CASSAGSSSYNSPLHF
TGTGCCAGTAGTGCCGGGTCGAGCTCCTATAATTCACCCCTCCACTTT
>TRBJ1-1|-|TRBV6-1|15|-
CASSEAEGGSTEAFF
TGTGCCAGCAGTGAAGCCGAGGGGGGATCTACTGAAGCTTTCTTT
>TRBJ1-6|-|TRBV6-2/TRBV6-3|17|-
CASSPSGQSSYNSPLHF
TGTGCCAGCAGCCCTTCTGGACAGAGCTCCTATAATTCACCCCTCCACTTT
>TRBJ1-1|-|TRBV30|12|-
CAWSAQYTEAFF
TGTGCCTGGAGTGCCCAGTACACTGAAGCTTTCTTT
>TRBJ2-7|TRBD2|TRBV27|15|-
CASSSPSGRADEQYF
TGTGCCAGCAGTTCCCCCAGCGGGAGGGCGGACGAGCAGTACTTC
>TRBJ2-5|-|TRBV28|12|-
CASSTPRETQYF
TGTGCCAGCAGTACCCCGAGGGAGACCCAGTACTTC
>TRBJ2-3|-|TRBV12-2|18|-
CASRSMGGRALPPDTQYF
TGTGCAAGTCGCTCTATGGGCGGGAGGGCCCTCCCGCCAGATACGCAGTATTTT
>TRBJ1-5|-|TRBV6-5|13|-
CASLGPWIQPQHF
TGTGCCAGCCTTGGACCCTGGATCCAGCCCCAGCATTTT
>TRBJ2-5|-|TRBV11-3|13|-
CASSPARGETQYF
TGTGCCAGCAGCCCTGCACGGGGGGAGACCCAGTACTTC
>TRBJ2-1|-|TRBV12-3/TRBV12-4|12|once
CASSFEGSKQFF
TGTGCCAGCAGTTTTGAAGGCTCGAAGCAGTTCTTC
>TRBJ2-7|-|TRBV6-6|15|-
CASSTPLDGAYEQYF
TGTGCCAGCAGTACCCCCCTCGACGGGGCCTACGAGCAGTACTTC
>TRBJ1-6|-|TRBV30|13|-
CAWKIGGDSPLHF
TGTGCCTGGAAGATAGGGGGAGATTCACCCCTCCACTTT
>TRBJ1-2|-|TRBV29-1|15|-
CSVEPMRQPARGYTF
TGCAGCGTAGAGCCAATGCGTCAGCCAGCTCGCGGCTACACCTTC
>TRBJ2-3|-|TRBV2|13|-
CASSEPGTDTQYF
TGTGCCAGCAGTGAACCGGGCACAGATACGCAGTATTTT
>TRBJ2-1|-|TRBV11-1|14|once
CASSYSRRGNEQFF
TGTGCCAGCAGTTATTCTCGACGGGGCAATGAGCAGTTCTTC
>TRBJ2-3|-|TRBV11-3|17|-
CASSPGRTLSMTDTQYF
TGTGCCAGCAGCCCCGGAAGGACGCTCTCCATGACAGATACGCAGTATTTT
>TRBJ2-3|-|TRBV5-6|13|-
CASSLGHRDTQYF
TGTGCCAGCAGCTTGGGCCACCGGGATACGCAGTATTTT
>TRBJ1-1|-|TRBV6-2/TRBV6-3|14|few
CASSYSLVNTEAFF
TGTGCCAGCAGTTACTCGCTGGTGAACACTGAAGCTTTCTTT
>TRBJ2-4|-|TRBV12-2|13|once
CASRTFIAGVRYF
TGTGCAAGTCGCACCTTTATAGCGGGAGTGCGCTACTTC
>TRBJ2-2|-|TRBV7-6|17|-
CASSLGQSPRDTGELFF
TGTGCCAGCAGCTTAGGGCAATCCCCAAGGGACACCGGGGAGCTGTTTTTT
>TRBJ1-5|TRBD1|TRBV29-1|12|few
CSTGTGDQPQHF
TGCAGCACCGGGACAGGGGATCAGCCCCAGCATTTT
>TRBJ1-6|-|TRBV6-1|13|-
CASSEPRGSPLHF
TGTGCCAGCAGTGAACCGCGTGGTTCACCCCTCCACTTT
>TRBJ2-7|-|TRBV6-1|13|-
CASSDRGFYEQYF
TGTGCCAGCAGTGACAGGGGTTTCTACGAGCAGTACTTC
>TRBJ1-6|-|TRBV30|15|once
CALSGLSSYNSPLHF
TGTGCATTGAGCGGTCTGAGCTCCTATAATTCACCCCTCCACTTT
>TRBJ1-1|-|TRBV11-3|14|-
CASSSQRPNTEAFF
TGTGCCAGCAGCTCTCAGAGACCGAACACTGAAGCTTTCTTT
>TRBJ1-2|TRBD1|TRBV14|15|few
CASSRWGTGVYGYTF
TGTGCCAGCAGCCGTTGGGGGACAGGGGTCTATGGCTACACCTTC
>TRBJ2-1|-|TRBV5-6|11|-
CASRTVFEQFF
TGTGCCAGCAGGACAGTCTTTGAGCAGTTCTTC
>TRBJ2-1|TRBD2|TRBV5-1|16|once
CASSWAGLAATGEQFF
TGCGCCAGCAGCTGGGCGGGACTAGCGGCAACCGGTGAGCAGTTCTTC
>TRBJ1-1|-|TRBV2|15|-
CASSPGTAMNTEAFF
TGTGCCAGCAGCCCGGGGACGGCAATGAACACTGAAGCTTTCTTT
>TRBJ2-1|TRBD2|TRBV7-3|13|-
CASSLREGTEQFF
TGTGCCAGCAGCTTAAGGGAGGGCACTGAGCAGTTCTTC
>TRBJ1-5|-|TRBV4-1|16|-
CASSQDLYGGGRTQHF
TGCGCCAGCAGCCAAGATTTGTATGGGGGCGGACGGACACAACATTTT
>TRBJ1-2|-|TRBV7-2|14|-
CASSLPGAPYGYTF
TGTGCCAGCAGCTTACCGGGGGCCCCGTACGGCTACACCTTC
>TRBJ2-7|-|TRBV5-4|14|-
CASSLTGNSYEQYF
TGTGCCAGCAGCTTGACAGGGAACTCCTACGAGCAGTACTTC
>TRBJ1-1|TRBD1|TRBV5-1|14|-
CASSPRDRDTEAFF
TGCGCCAGCAGTCCCAGGGACAGGGACACTGAAGCTTTCTTT
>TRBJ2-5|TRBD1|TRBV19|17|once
CASSPFPGTGGAKTQYF
TGTGCCAGTAGTCCATTCCCCGGGACAGGGGGCGCGAAGACCCAGTACTTC
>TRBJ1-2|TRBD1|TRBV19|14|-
CASTPGQGFVSYTF
TGTGCCAGTACTCCGGGACAGGGTTTCGTGAGCTACACCTTC
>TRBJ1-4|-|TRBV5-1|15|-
CASSLGRGGDEKLFF
TGCGCCAGCAGCTTGGGTCGAGGGGGTGATGAAAAACTGTTTTTT
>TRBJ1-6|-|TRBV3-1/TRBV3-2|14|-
CASSQVGGESPLHF
TGTGCCAGCAGCCAAGTGGGGGGGGAATCACCCCTCCACTTT
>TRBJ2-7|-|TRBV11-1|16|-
CASSPKGGSIPYEQYF
TGTGCCAGCAGCCCGAAGGGGGGATCTATTCCCTACGAGCAGTACTTC
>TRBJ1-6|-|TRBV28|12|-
CALSSYNSPLHF
TGTGCCCTTAGCTCCTATAATTCACCCCTCCACTTT
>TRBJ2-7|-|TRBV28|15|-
CASSLFTMGGGEQYF
TGTGCCAGCAGTTTATTTACCATGGGAGGGGGGGAGCAGTACTTC
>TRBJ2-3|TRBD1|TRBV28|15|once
CASSYRDSGTDTQYF
TGTGCCAGCAGTTACCGGGACAGCGGCACAGATACGCAGTATTTT
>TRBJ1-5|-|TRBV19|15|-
CASSIRASTRQPQHF
TGTGCCAGTAGTATCAGGGCCTCCACACGGCAGCCCCAGCATTTT
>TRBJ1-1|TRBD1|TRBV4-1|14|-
CASKPPGQYTEAFF
TGCGCCAGCAAGCCCCCGGGACAGTACACTGAAGCTTTCTTT